The T cell receptor beta chain described here comes from a study of blood T cell repertoires in COVID-19. Across the study: Acute and convalescent COVID-19 specimens originated in the United States, Italy and Spain. Sources were T cells, B-cell-depleted T cells, or PBMCs; the material itself was cDNA or gDNA.

The protocol was immunoSEQ multiplex PCR, while the TCRdb copy is restricted to in-frame clones and leaves out a portion. The data show some 260,000 clones, approximately 77% seen once. V shed 4 bases and J 3 bases; nucleotides not matched to a gene: 14. The CDR3 is 18 residues long. Germline V lookup: CDR1 MRHNA, CDR2 SNTAGT. Sequenced sample: peripheral blood. The chain is built from TRBV6-4 and TRBJ2-4, with 8 bases lining up with TRBD2. The TCR sequence derives from a woman between 18 and 30 years old with acute or convalescent COVID-19. The CDR3 sequence: CASSAGASGLPCKNIQYF. The CDR3 bases are TGTGCCAGCAGTGCCGGAGCTAGCGGGCTACCATGCAAAAACATTCAGTACTTC.